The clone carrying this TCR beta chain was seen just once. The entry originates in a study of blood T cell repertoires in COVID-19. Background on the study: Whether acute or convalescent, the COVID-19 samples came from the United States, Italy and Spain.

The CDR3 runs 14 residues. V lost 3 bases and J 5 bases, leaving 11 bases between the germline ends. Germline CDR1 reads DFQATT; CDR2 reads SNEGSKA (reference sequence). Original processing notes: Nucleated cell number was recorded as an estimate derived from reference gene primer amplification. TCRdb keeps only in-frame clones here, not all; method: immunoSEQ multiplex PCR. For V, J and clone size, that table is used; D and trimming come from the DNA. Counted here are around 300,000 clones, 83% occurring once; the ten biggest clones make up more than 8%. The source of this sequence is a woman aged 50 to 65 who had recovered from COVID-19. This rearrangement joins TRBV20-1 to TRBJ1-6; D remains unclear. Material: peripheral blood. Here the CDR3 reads CSASGGLDNSPLHF. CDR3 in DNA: TGCAGTGCTAGTGGCGGGTTGGATAATTCACCCCTCCACTTT.